The rows below give T cell receptor beta chains drawn from one sample of a study of T-cell reconstitution after alpha-beta-depleted transplantation in children. TCRdb passed the PCR reads through MiXCR, listing each CDR3 protein once. This sample has over 25,000 distinct CDR3 sequences; nearly 6.5% occur once, and the top ten carry 25% to 30%. Source: peripheral blood, taken 60 days after TCRalphabeta/CD19-depleted stem cell transplant. The receptors originated from a child under two years old who had a stem cell transplant for acute myeloid leukemia, so the T cells may come from the graft donor. Both conserved end residues are part of each CDR3. D genes are given only for firm matches. Expanded clones get a size class; other rows say once, few or many, or leave the size out.

v_call: TRBV6-5
j_call: TRBJ2-1
clone_size: many
d_call: TRBD2
cdr3_length: 15
cdr3_aa: CASSYLKRERSEQFF
cdr3_nt: TGTGCCAGCAGTTACCTGAAGCGGGAGAGAAGTGAGCAGTTCTTC

v_call: TRBV7-2
j_call: TRBJ1-4
clone_size: many
d_call: .
cdr3_length: 15
cdr3_aa: CASSIPGSTNEKLFF
cdr3_nt: TGTGCCAGCAGCATTCCCGGGTCAACTAATGAAAAACTGTTTTTT

v_call: TRBV5-1
j_call: TRBJ2-1
clone_size: many
d_call: TRBD2
cdr3_length: 16
cdr3_aa: CASSLAGTSGVHEQFF
cdr3_nt: TGCGCCAGCAGCTTGGCCGGGACTAGCGGGGTACATGAGCAGTTCTTC

v_call: TRBV29-1
j_call: TRBJ2-7
clone_size: many
d_call: TRBD2
cdr3_length: 13
cdr3_aa: CSVMTSGSYEQYF
cdr3_nt: TGCAGCGTTATGACTAGCGGGTCCTACGAGCAGTACTTC

v_call: TRBV6-1
j_call: TRBJ2-7
clone_size: many
d_call: .
cdr3_length: 18
cdr3_aa: CASRNYRIVTLRVYEQYF
cdr3_nt: TGTGCCAGCAGGAACTACCGCATCGTTACGCTCAGGGTCTACGAGCAGTACTTC

v_call: TRBV28
j_call: TRBJ2-1
clone_size: many
d_call: .
cdr3_length: 13
cdr3_aa: CASIRGGNNEQFF
cdr3_nt: TGTGCCAGCATCCGTGGGGGAAACAATGAGCAGTTCTTC

v_call: TRBV11-2
j_call: TRBJ2-2
clone_size: many
d_call: TRBD2
cdr3_length: 19
cdr3_aa: CASSSPPLAGRLNTGELFF
cdr3_nt: TGTGCCAGCAGCTCCCCTCCACTAGCGGGCCGACTCAACACCGGGGAGCTGTTTTTT

v_call: TRBV18
j_call: TRBJ2-3
clone_size: many
d_call: .
cdr3_length: 14
cdr3_aa: CASSPVPFTDTQYF
cdr3_nt: TGTGCCAGCTCACCCGTCCCCTTTACAGATACGCAGTATTTT

v_call: TRBV12-3/TRBV12-4
j_call: TRBJ2-3
clone_size: many
d_call: .
cdr3_length: 14
cdr3_aa: CASVAGLSTDTQYF
cdr3_nt: TGTGCCAGTGTTGCCGGGCTTAGCACAGATACGCAGTATTTT

v_call: TRBV7-2
j_call: TRBJ1-5
clone_size: few
d_call: .
cdr3_length: 15
cdr3_aa: CASSSFDGSNQPQHF
cdr3_nt: TGTGCCAGCAGCTCTTTTGACGGTAGCAATCAGCCCCAGCATTTT

v_call: TRBV7-3
j_call: TRBJ2-1
clone_size: many
d_call: .
cdr3_length: 11
cdr3_aa: CASSLTGEQFF
cdr3_nt: TGTGCCAGCAGCTTAACTGGTGAGCAGTTCTTC

v_call: TRBV4-3
j_call: TRBJ2-4
clone_size: many
d_call: .
cdr3_length: 14
cdr3_aa: CASSQELEYGVQYF
cdr3_nt: TGCGCCAGCAGCCAAGAGTTGGAGTACGGGGTTCAGTACTTC

v_call: TRBV10-3
j_call: TRBJ1-3
clone_size: many
d_call: .
cdr3_length: 14
cdr3_aa: CAIRGGVSGNTIYF
cdr3_nt: TGTGCCATCCGGGGGGGAGTCTCTGGAAACACCATATATTTT

v_call: TRBV7-2
j_call: TRBJ2-5
clone_size: many
d_call: TRBD2
cdr3_length: 15
cdr3_aa: CASSSLAGGAETQYF
cdr3_nt: TGTGCCAGCAGCTCCCTGGCGGGAGGGGCAGAGACCCAGTACTTC

v_call: TRBV6-5
j_call: TRBJ2-7
clone_size: many
d_call: TRBD1
cdr3_length: 15
cdr3_aa: CASSYSQGVFYEQYF
cdr3_nt: TGTGCCAGCAGTTACTCGCAGGGGGTGTTCTACGAGCAGTACTTC

v_call: TRBV4-2
j_call: TRBJ2-7
clone_size: .
d_call: .
cdr3_length: 16
cdr3_aa: CATAPGLGGPVYEQYF
cdr3_nt: TGTGCCACGGCCCCCGGGCTGGGGGGCCCCGTCTACGAGCAGTACTTC

v_call: TRBV15
j_call: TRBJ2-1
clone_size: many
d_call: TRBD2
cdr3_length: 15
cdr3_aa: CATSREGTSYNEQFF
cdr3_nt: TGTGCCACCAGCAGAGAAGGGACTAGCTACAATGAGCAGTTCTTC

v_call: TRBV12-3/TRBV12-4
j_call: TRBJ1-5
clone_size: many
d_call: .
cdr3_length: 13
cdr3_aa: CASSLSFNQPQHF
cdr3_nt: TGTGCCAGCAGTTTAAGCTTCAATCAGCCCCAGCATTTT

v_call: TRBV5-1
j_call: TRBJ2-2
clone_size: many
d_call: .
cdr3_length: 14
cdr3_aa: CASSPMTGVGELFF
cdr3_nt: TGCGCCAGCAGCCCAATGACAGGTGTCGGGGAGCTGTTTTTT

v_call: TRBV5-1
j_call: TRBJ2-4
clone_size: many
d_call: .
cdr3_length: 13
cdr3_aa: CASSRSPRDIQYF
cdr3_nt: TGCGCCAGCAGTCGGAGCCCCAGGGACATTCAGTACTTC

v_call: TRBV12-3/TRBV12-4
j_call: TRBJ2-5
clone_size: few
d_call: TRBD1
cdr3_length: 15
cdr3_aa: CASSPRQGAGETQYF
cdr3_nt: TGTGCCAGCAGTCCACGGCAGGGGGCCGGAGAGACCCAGTACTTC

v_call: TRBV27
j_call: TRBJ2-7
clone_size: .
d_call: .
cdr3_length: 12
cdr3_aa: CASKRGRGEQYF
cdr3_nt: TGTGCCAGCAAACGGGGTAGGGGCGAGCAGTACTTC

v_call: TRBV7-3
j_call: TRBJ1-2
clone_size: many
d_call: .
cdr3_length: 14
cdr3_aa: CASSPGPGNYGYTF
cdr3_nt: TGTGCCAGCAGCCCAGGCCCAGGGAACTATGGCTACACCTTC

v_call: TRBV20-1
j_call: TRBJ2-3
clone_size: many
d_call: TRBD2
cdr3_length: 14
cdr3_aa: CSVRTSGTRDTQYF
cdr3_nt: TGCAGTGTGAGGACTAGCGGGACCCGGGATACGCAGTATTTT

v_call: TRBV7-2
j_call: TRBJ2-3
clone_size: many
d_call: TRBD1
cdr3_length: 16
cdr3_aa: CASSVGTGRSPDTQYF
cdr3_nt: TGTGCCAGCAGCGTCGGGACAGGGAGGTCCCCAGATACGCAGTATTTT

v_call: TRBV10-3
j_call: TRBJ2-7
clone_size: many
d_call: TRBD1
cdr3_length: 15
cdr3_aa: CAISEGDRENYEQYF
cdr3_nt: TGTGCCATCAGTGAGGGGGACAGGGAAAACTACGAGCAGTACTTC

v_call: TRBV4-3
j_call: TRBJ2-5
clone_size: many
d_call: TRBD2
cdr3_length: 15
cdr3_aa: CASSQVVVAGETQYF
cdr3_nt: TGCGCCAGCAGCCAAGTGGTGGTAGCGGGAGAGACCCAGTACTTC

v_call: TRBV5-5
j_call: TRBJ2-7
clone_size: many
d_call: .
cdr3_length: 11
cdr3_aa: CASSLGDEQYF
cdr3_nt: TGTGCCAGCAGCTTGGGGGACGAGCAGTACTTC

v_call: TRBV16
j_call: TRBJ1-1
clone_size: many
d_call: TRBD1
cdr3_length: 15
cdr3_aa: CASSQAGGGLSEAFF
cdr3_nt: TGTGCCAGCAGCCAAGCAGGGGGCGGGTTGAGTGAAGCTTTCTTT

v_call: TRBV7-2
j_call: TRBJ2-5
clone_size: .
d_call: .
cdr3_length: 13
cdr3_aa: CASTRGVVWTQYF
cdr3_nt: TGTGCCAGCACCCGGGGCGTGGTGTGGACCCAGTACTTC

v_call: TRBV6-5
j_call: TRBJ2-1
clone_size: many
d_call: TRBD2
cdr3_length: 16
cdr3_aa: CASSFLTSGPSNEQFF
cdr3_nt: TGTGCCAGCAGTTTCTTGACTAGCGGGCCCTCCAATGAGCAGTTCTTC

v_call: TRBV29-1
j_call: TRBJ1-1
clone_size: many
d_call: .
cdr3_length: 14
cdr3_aa: CSVEDVFMNTEAFF
cdr3_nt: TGCAGCGTTGAAGATGTCTTTATGAACACTGAAGCTTTCTTT

v_call: TRBV4-3
j_call: TRBJ2-5
clone_size: many
d_call: TRBD1
cdr3_length: 15
cdr3_aa: CASSQIQGLAETQYF
cdr3_nt: TGCGCCAGCAGCCAAATACAGGGGCTCGCAGAGACCCAGTACTTC

v_call: TRBV6-5
j_call: TRBJ2-5
clone_size: many
d_call: .
cdr3_length: 15
cdr3_aa: CASSHPLATPETQYF
cdr3_nt: TGTGCCAGCAGTCACCCTCTAGCGACCCCAGAGACCCAGTACTTC

v_call: TRBV4-3
j_call: TRBJ2-1
clone_size: many
d_call: TRBD2
cdr3_length: 14
cdr3_aa: CASSLPGGRNEQFF
cdr3_nt: TGCGCCAGCAGCTTGCCGGGGGGGAGGAATGAGCAGTTCTTC

v_call: TRBV6-2/TRBV6-3
j_call: TRBJ1-6
clone_size: .
d_call: .
cdr3_length: 14
cdr3_aa: CASSYASGTSPLHF
cdr3_nt: TGTGCCAGCAGTTACGCGTCAGGGACCTCACCCCTCCACTTT

v_call: TRBV28
j_call: TRBJ1-1
clone_size: many
d_call: .
cdr3_length: 11
cdr3_aa: CASSLTREAFF
cdr3_nt: TGTGCCAGCAGCCTAACCCGTGAAGCTTTCTTT

v_call: TRBV7-2
j_call: TRBJ1-1
clone_size: many
d_call: TRBD1
cdr3_length: 15
cdr3_aa: CASSLGGTGGIEAFF
cdr3_nt: TGTGCCAGCAGCTTAGGGGGGACAGGGGGAATTGAAGCTTTCTTT

v_call: TRBV27
j_call: TRBJ2-5
clone_size: many
d_call: .
cdr3_length: 13
cdr3_aa: CASWGLIQETQYF
cdr3_nt: TGTGCCAGCTGGGGGCTAATACAAGAGACCCAGTACTTC

v_call: TRBV15
j_call: TRBJ2-3
clone_size: few
d_call: .
cdr3_length: 12
cdr3_aa: CATSPRQDTQYF
cdr3_nt: TGTGCCACCAGCCCACGACAGGATACGCAGTATTTT